What follows are 22 T cell receptor beta chains derived from one specimen sequenced in a study of T-cell reconstitution after alpha-beta-depleted transplantation in children. A library of TCRbeta sequences, prepared with unique molecular identifiers, was generated. Via MiXCR, TCRdb re-called the PCR reads, giving one row per CDR3 protein. In the table there are some 460,000 distinct CDR3 sequences, about a sixth of which are singletons. The sample here was PBMCs, mostly from graft donor cells, taken 360 days after TCRalphabeta/CD19-depleted stem cell transplant. All receptors come from a boy younger than two who had a stem cell transplant for Wiskott-Aldrich syndrome, so the T cells may come from the graft donor.

The chain recombines TRBV24-1 with TRBJ2-5, with 9 bases matching TRBD1. V lost 5 bases to trimming and J lost 3 bases; unmatched junction nucleotides: 3. The CDR3 is 14 amino acids. Germline CDR1 is KGHDR and CDR2 is SFDVKD. The CDR3 sequence is CATSGRDREETQYF. CDR3 DNA sequence: TGTGCCACCAGTGGCCGGGACAGGGAAGAGACCCAGTACTTC.

This clonotype was observed a handful of times. The CDR3 protein is CASSLRRGRNEQYF. The CDR3 nucleotides read TGTGCCAGCAGTTTACGGAGGGGGCGCAACGAGCAGTACTTC. The chain links TRBV12-3 or TRBV12-4 to TRBJ2-7; weak D call: TRBD1 (7 bases). This CDR3 is 14 amino acids long. Trimming took 2 bases from V and 5 from J, leaving 13 bases between them.

The chain uses TRBV15 and TRBJ2-7; 10 nucleotides match TRBD1. This CDR3 spans 15 amino acids. Per the germline V gene, CDR1 is LNHNV and CDR2 is YYDKDF (reference sequence). Unmatched junction bases numbered 5, after V lost 1 base and J lost 5 bases. The CDR3 sequence: CATSRVGTGAHEQYF. DNA for the CDR3: TGTGCCACCAGCAGAGTGGGGACAGGGGCCCACGAGCAGTACTTC.

This clonotype was counted only a few times. The chain couples TRBV29-1 to TRBJ2-1; 10 bases agree with TRBD1. Germline V gene data show CDR1 as SQVTM and CDR2 as ANQGSEA. There are 14 residues in the CDR3. V shed 3 bases and J 4 bases; nucleotides not matched to a gene: 3. DNA of the CDR3: TGCAGCGTTGAGGGACAGGGGCGATACAATGAGCAGTTCTTC. Translated: CSVEGQGRYNEQFF.

In this sample, this clonotype turned up a few times. This chain uses TRBV11-2 with TRBJ2-1; 13 bases map to TRBD2. CDR1 and CDR2 from the germline V gene are SGHAT and FQNNGV. Trimming removed 3 bases from V and 2 bases from J; junction bases left unmatched: 7. The CDR3 covers 18 residues. This CDR3 reads CASSLVLAGGRPYNEQFF. CDR3 in DNA: TGTGCCAGCAGCTTGGTACTAGCGGGAGGGAGGCCCTACAATGAGCAGTTCTTC.

The rearrangement links TRBV4-3 to TRBJ1-1; D gene ambiguous. There are 15 residues in the CDR3. V lost 1 base to trimming and J lost 1 base, with 10 bases between them. CDR1 and CDR2 (germline): LGHNA, YSLEER. The CDR3 bases are TGCGCCAGCAGCCAAGTTGGAGCGGGGAACACTGAAGCTTTCTTT. Its protein product is CASSQVGAGNTEAFF.

The chain employs TRBV24-1 and TRBJ2-3, with 7 positions matching TRBD2. Trimming at V came to 3 bases and at J to 4 bases, leaving 12 bases not matched to a gene. The germline V gene has CDR1 KGHDR and CDR2 SFDVKD. The CDR3 spans 17 residues. This CDR3 reads CATSDPWGPGGPDTQYF. The CDR3, as DNA: TGTGCCACCAGTGATCCCTGGGGCCCGGGAGGCCCAGATACGCAGTATTTT.

The CDR3 spells CASSQGGLLRYF. The CDR3, as DNA: TGTGCCAGTTCCCAGGGAGGTTTGCTGCGGTACTTC. The gene calls are TRBV28 and TRBJ2-7, with TRBD2 as a possible D gene (6 bases). The CDR3 contains 12 residues. Between the trimmed V and J ends, which lost 9 bases and 12 bases, there was a span of 21 bases. CDR1 MDHEN and CDR2 SYDVKM come from the germline V gene.

The rearrangement links TRBV6-1 to TRBJ2-7; TRBD1 agrees at 9 bases. Germline lookup yields CDR1 MNHNS and CDR2 SASEGT. J lost 5 bases, V lost 5 bases, and 7 bases had no gene match. The CDR3 is 14 residues long. CDR3 nucleotide sequence: TGTGCCAGCAGTCAGGACAGGGGAACGGACGAGCAGTACTTC. It specifies CASSQDRGTDEQYF.

The V call is TRBV5-1, the J call TRBJ1-5; D is perhaps TRBD1 (6 bases). This CDR3 has 15 amino acids. V was cut by 0 bases and J by 6 bases, with 13 bases left in between. Per the germline V gene, CDR1 is SGHRS and CDR2 is YFSETQ. CDR3 sequence (DNA): TGCGCCAGCAGCTTGGGAGACAGGCCGGGTCAGCCCCAGCATTTT. Its translation is CASSLGDRPGQPQHF.

This clonotype turned up a few times. The rearrangement links TRBV7-9 to TRBJ2-2; D call uncertain. This CDR3 has 8 residues. The germline gives CDR1 SEHNR, CDR2 FQNEAQ (reference sequence). For the CDR3, the DNA is TGTGTGGGCGGGGAGCTGTTTTTT. It yields the protein CVGGELFF.

The rearrangement joins TRBV4-1 to TRBJ2-7, with no clear D. Trimming removed 0 bases from V and 4 bases from J, with 13 bases in between. CDR1 is MGHRA and CDR2 is YSYEKL in the germline V gene. The CDR3 covers 15 residues. CDR3 sequence (DNA): TGCGCCAGCAGCCAAGATGGGGAACAGATTTACGAGCAGTACTTC. It is translated as CASSQDGEQIYEQYF.

The chain joins TRBV25-1 to TRBJ2-3, with D perhaps TRBD1 (5 bases). Germline values: CDR1 MGHDK, CDR2 SYGVNS. This CDR3 region has 14 residues. V lost 3 bases and J lost 1, with 8 bases in between. CDR3 sequence: CASSDLGGTDTQYF. In DNA, the CDR3 is TGTGCCAGCAGTGATTTAGGGGGCACAGATACGCAGTATTTT. The complete variable domain, with remaining parts taken from reference TRBV25-1 and TRBJ2-3, reads EADIYQTPRYLVIGTGKKITLECSQTMGHDKMYWYQQDPGMELHLIHYSYGVNSTEKGDLSSESTVSRIRTEHFPLTLESARPSHTSQYLCASSDLGGTDTQYFGPGTRLTVL.

The chain combines TRBV7-9 with TRBJ2-3; unclear D gene. CDR3 length: 17 amino acids. The V gene's germline CDR1 is SEHNR and CDR2 FQNEAQ (reference sequence). Trimming stripped 1 base from V and 4 bases from J, with 18 bases between. The CDR3 DNA is TGTGCCAGCAGCTTAGGGGCCGAATCCCCTCGGGCAGATACGCAGTATTTT. Translated, it gives CASSLGAESPRADTQYF.

The chain carries TRBV5-1 and TRBJ2-2; D is uncertain. The CDR3 extends over 17 amino acids. V was trimmed by 0 bases and J by 3 bases, leaving 15 bases between them. Germline CDR1 is SGHRS and CDR2 is YFSETQ. In DNA form, the CDR3 reads TGCGCCAGCAGCTTGGTCCGTTTAGGTCGAGACACCGGGGAGCTGTTTTTT. Translation: CASSLVRLGRDTGELFF.

The V call is TRBV7-2, the J call TRBJ2-1; 9 positions match TRBD1. The germline gives CDR1 SGHTA, CDR2 FQGNSA. There are 16 residues in the CDR3. After removal of 5 bases from V and 5 bases from J, the junction contained 10 bases not matched to a gene. In nucleotides, the CDR3 is TGTGCCAGCAGCAACTCCCGGGACAGGGTTCACAATGAGCAGTTCTTC. Encoded protein: CASSNSRDRVHNEQFF. The full variable domain, completed using reference TRBV7-2 and TRBJ2-1, is GAGVSQSPSNKVTEKGKDVELRCDPISGHTALYWYRQSLGQGLEFLIYFQGNSAPDKSGLPSDRFSAERTGGSVSTLTIQRTQQEDSAVYLCASSNSRDRVHNEQFFGPGTRLTVL.

This clonotype was detected only a few times. The chain is built from TRBV20-1 and TRBJ2-5; 7 positions agree with TRBD1. CDR1 and CDR2 from the germline V gene are DFQATT and SNEGSKA (reference sequence). This CDR3 is built from 15 residues. V was pared by 5 bases and J by 4 bases, with 13 bases of the junction left unmatched. The CDR3 DNA sequence: TGCAGTGCTCCTAGGGGCACAGGGGCAGGAGAGACCCAGTACTTC. It translates to CSAPRGTGAGETQYF.

The V call is TRBV11-2, the J call TRBJ2-1; TRBD2 agrees at 14 bases. The CDR3 is 20 residues long. V lost 5 bases, J lost 4 bases, and 16 bases stayed unmatched. Per germline, CDR1 SGHAT and CDR2 FQNNGV. The CDR3 region has the DNA TGTGCCAGCAGCCGCAAAACTCAGACTAGCGGGAGGGCCCGATACAATGAGCAGTTCTTC. Translating it yields CASSRKTQTSGRARYNEQFF.

This chain uses TRBV4-1 with TRBJ2-7; D remains ambiguous. The germline V gene has CDR1 MGHRA and CDR2 YSYEKL. The CDR3 has 14 residues. V dropped 4 bases and J dropped 0 bases, with 10 bases sitting between them. CDR3: CASSPSGDSYEQYF. For the CDR3, the DNA is TGCGCCAGCAGCCCCTCAGGCGACTCCTACGAGCAGTACTTC.

The J gene is TRBJ2-3, the V gene TRBV6-1; 10 bases are a match to TRBD1. The CDR3 is 15 amino acids. Trimming cost V 6 bases and J 5 bases; bases outside gene matches: 8. CDR1 is MNHNS and CDR2 is SASEGT in the germline V gene. CDR3 amino acids: CASRVWTGGGDTQYF. DNA for the CDR3: TGTGCCAGCAGGGTGTGGACAGGGGGTGGAGATACGCAGTATTTT.

This clonotype occurred many times. The chain combines TRBV29-1 with TRBJ2-1; tentatively, D is TRBD1 (5 bases). CDR3 size: 13 residues. V was clipped by 3 bases and J by 0 bases, with 6 bases between them. Germline-derived CDR1 and CDR2 are SQVTM and ANQGSEA. The CDR3 region is CSVDRGSYNEQFF. The DNA of the CDR3 is TGCAGCGTTGATAGGGGCTCCTACAATGAGCAGTTCTTC.

This clonotype showed up just a few times. CDR3 DNA: TGTGCCAGCAGCTTCGGGGACACGAGCTCCTACGAGCAGTACTTC. Protein product: CASSFGDTSSYEQYF. The V and J genes are TRBV7-8 and TRBJ2-7, with D perhaps matching TRBD1 (6 bases). The CDR3 runs 15 residues. The germline V and J ends were trimmed by 3 bases and 0 bases, with 12 bases remaining between them. Germline assignment: CDR1 SGHVS and CDR2 FQNEAQ.